These 12 T cell receptor beta chains share one sample of origin, sequenced in a study of blood T cell repertoires in COVID-19. Sequencing used immunoSEQ multiplex PCR; TCRdb keeps in-frame clones, though not all of them. The data show tens of thousands of clones, with 70% to 85% seen just once and 20% to 25% held by the top ten. The sequenced material came from peripheral blood. These receptors were collected from a man in his sixties with acute or convalescent COVID-19.

The chain couples TRBV2 to TRBJ2-5; TRBD1 matches 9 bases. Trimming at V came to 6 bases and at J to 5 bases, leaving 4 bases not matched to a gene. There are 13 residues in the CDR3. Germline V lookup: CDR1 SNHLY, CDR2 FYNNEI. The CDR3 DNA sequence: TGTGCCAGCAGCGGTGGGACAGGGGAGACCCAGTACTTC. Translating gives CASSGGTGETQYF.

This clone was seen a handful of times. The J gene is TRBJ1-1, the V gene TRBV2, with D possibly TRBD1 on 5 matching bases. V was clipped by 3 bases and J by 4 bases, with 12 bases between them. This CDR3 contains 14 residues. In germline, CDR1 is SNHLY, CDR2 FYNNEI. Here the CDR3 DNA reads TGTGCCAGCAGTGATCAGGGCGGACGCACTGAAGCTTTCTTT. Translating it yields CASSDQGGRTEAFF.

The rearrangement links TRBV6-5 to TRBJ1-5; TRBD1 aligns across 8 bases. Germline trimming cut 0 bases from V and 6 bases from J; bases unmatched to any gene: 4. CDR3 length equals 15 residues. Germline V CDR1 and CDR2: MNHEY, SVGAGI. Here the CDR3 DNA reads TGTGCCAGCAGTTACTCGTGGACAGGGAGTCAGCCCCAGCATTTT. This translates into CASSYSWTGSQPQHF.

The chain carries TRBV11-3 and TRBJ2-3; D remains ambiguous. Germline V lookup: CDR1 SGHNT, CDR2 YENEEA. The CDR3 has 16 amino acids. Trimming removed 1 base at V and 3 bases at J, with 14 bases between. This CDR3 is CASSLGLGPRTDTQYF. Here the CDR3 DNA reads TGTGCCAGCAGCTTAGGTCTCGGCCCTAGGACAGATACGCAGTATTTT.

The table lists this clone with a count of one. The chain employs TRBV28 and TRBJ2-7; the D gene is possibly TRBD2 (5 bases). The germline gives CDR1 MDHEN, CDR2 SYDVKM. There are 12 residues in the CDR3. V gave up 2 bases and J gave up 6 bases, with 8 bases separating them. DNA for the CDR3: TGTGCCAGCAGTTTACCCGGGATCGAGCAGTACTTC. It translates to CASSLPGIEQYF.

This clone was detected only a few times. This chain connects TRBV28 to TRBJ1-6; perhaps TRBD1 as D (5 bases). V was shortened by 6 bases and J by 10 bases, with 16 bases between the two germline ends. The CDR3 loop spans 14 amino acids. The germline gives CDR1 MDHEN, CDR2 SYDVKM. The CDR3 here is CASRPGRAGSPLHF. CDR3 nucleotides: TGTGCCAGCAGGCCGGGCAGGGCTGGGTCACCCCTCCACTTT.

The rearrangement uses TRBV23-1 and TRBJ1-3; D unclear. TRBV23-1 is an open reading frame, and its role is uncertain. The CDR3 extends over 16 amino acids. Trimming shortened V by 2 bases and J by 0 bases, and 11 bases separated the two germline ends. CDR3 loop: CASSQEPPGSGNTIYF. CDR3 DNA sequence: TGCGCCAGCAGTCAAGAACCTCCCGGCTCTGGAAACACCATATATTTT.

The chain recombines TRBV19 with TRBJ2-3; 8 nucleotides agree with TRBD1. Germline CDR1 LNHDA, CDR2 SQIVND (reference sequence). This CDR3 spans 13 amino acids. Trimming took 6 bases from V and 3 from J; bases not matched to a gene: 2. CDR3 amino acids: CASRDRGTDTQYF. The CDR3, as DNA: TGTGCCAGTAGAGACAGGGGAACAGATACGCAGTATTTT.

The chain carries TRBV3-1 (or the pseudogene TRBV3-2) and TRBJ2-7; D ambiguous. Germline V gene data show CDR1 as LGHDT and CDR2 as YNNKEL (reference sequence). V was clipped by 3 bases and J by 3 bases, with 12 bases between them. The CDR3 totals 14 residues. The CDR3 nucleotides read TGTGCCAGCAGCCAGGGTTACAGCCACTACGAGCAGTACGTC. Translated, it gives CASSQGYSHYEQYV.

This chain connects TRBV7-3 to TRBJ2-1; 14 nucleotides line up with TRBD2. The length of the CDR3 is 17 residues. CDR1 is SGHTA, CDR2 FQGTGA, per germline. The junction had 9 bases not matched to a gene; V was cut back by 5 bases and J by 6 bases. CDR3 nucleotide sequence: TGTGCCAGCAGCGCCCATCTGACTAGCGGGGGGGCCAATGAGCAGTTCTTC. This codes for CASSAHLTSGGANEQFF.

The CDR3 DNA is TGTGCCAGCAGCCAAACTCCAGGGGGGAGAGGACCCCTCCACTTT. It is translated as CASSQTPGGRGPLHF. The chain carries TRBV14 and TRBJ1-6, with TRBD1 matching over 7 bases. CDR3 length: 15 amino acids. V trimming: 2 bases; J trimming: 12 bases; junction bases outside the gene matches: 10. Germline-derived CDR1 and CDR2 are SGHDN and FVKESK. The full variable domain, rest sourced from reference TRBV14 and TRBJ1-6, is EAGVTQFPSHSVIEKGQTVTLRCDPISGHDNLYWYRRVMGKEIKFLLHFVKESKQDESGMPNNRFLAERTGGTYSTLKVQPAELEDSGVYFCASSQTPGGRGPLHFGNGTRLTVT.

This clone appeared a few times. The chain combines TRBV19 with TRBJ2-1; 15 nucleotides agree with TRBD2. Germline CDR1 is LNHDA and CDR2 is SQIVND (reference sequence). Losses at the gene ends were 7 bases for V and 15 bases for J; bases not matched to a gene: 10. The CDR3 has 14 amino acids. The CDR3 region is CASTWGLAGGTWFF. The CDR3 nucleotides read TGTGCCAGTACCTGGGGACTAGCGGGGGGCACCTGGTTCTTC.